This paragraph covers one T cell receptor (beta chain) sequence. These data belong to a study of blood T cell repertoires in COVID-19. The wider study: The cDNA or gDNA used as material had been derived from T cells, B-cell-depleted T cells, or PBMCs.

As originally analysed: Cell counts per sample came from amplifying reference gene primers. The method was immunoSEQ multiplex PCR; TCRdb's version includes in-frame clones alone and lacks a portion of them. V and J calls and clone size are copied from that table; D and trimming were computed from the DNA. The repertoire holds over 70,000 clones, roughly 80% seen once, with roughly 45% in the top ten. Source material: peripheral blood. The source of this sequence is a human donor in a cohort sampled during active COVID-19.

CDR3 sequence: CSVAGEETQYF. The CDR3 nucleotides read TGCAGCGTTGCGGGGGAAGAGACGCAGTATTTT. This chain uses TRBV29-1 with TRBJ2-3; the D gene is possibly TRBD2 (6 bases). This CDR3 contains 11 residues. Looked up from germline, CDR1 is SQVTM and CDR2 is ANQGSEA. V was pared by 4 bases and J by 9 bases, with 11 bases between.